These 5 T cell receptor beta chains came from one sample sequenced in a study of cytomegalovirus exposure and HLA in healthy donors. The PCR made use of 60 Vbeta and 13 Jbeta primers. Assay used: immunoSEQ multiplex PCR; TCRdb lists only in-frame clones, some missing. The table has about 130,000 clones, approximately 85% seen once. Input material: PBMCs. These TCRs come from a male donor in good health and CMV-seropositive.

This chain connects TRBV28 to TRBJ1-1; D possibly corresponds to TRBD1 (5 bases). The CDR3 has 12 amino acids. CDR1 and CDR2 from the germline V gene are MDHEN and SYDVKM. The ends were cut back, 5 bases at V and 5 bases at J, with 9 bases in the middle. The CDR3 nucleotides read TGTGCCAGCAGTATCAGGGTTACTGAAGCTTTCTTT. It encodes CASSIRVTEAFF.

V gene TRBV9 combines with J gene TRBJ1-1; 9 bases are a match to TRBD1. CDR1 SGDLS and CDR2 YYNGEE come from the germline V gene. The CDR3 has 14 residues. With 3 bases clipped from V and 5 bases from J, the junction kept 5 bases outside the gene matches. Here the CDR3 reads CASSAQGARTEAFF. Written as DNA, the CDR3 is TGTGCCAGCAGCGCACAGGGGGCGCGGACTGAAGCTTTCTTT.

The rearrangement joins TRBV5-4 to TRBJ2-7; TRBD1 agrees at 11 bases. The CDR3 contains 15 residues. The ends lost 4 bases at V and 4 bases at J; junction bases unmatched: 7. Germline-derived CDR1 and CDR2 are SGHNT and YYREEE (reference sequence). The chain's CDR3 is CASSIAGQGAYEQYF. CDR3 DNA sequence: TGTGCCAGCAGCATTGCCGGACAGGGGGCGTACGAGCAGTACTTC.

This clone was detected once. The rearrangement joins TRBV30 to TRBJ1-5; D ambiguous. Germline lookup yields CDR1 GTSNPN and CDR2 SVGIG (reference sequence). This CDR3 comprises 14 residues. V was shortened by 0 bases and J by 7 bases, with 13 bases between the two germline ends. The chain's CDR3 is CAWSVGGERQPQHF. The CDR3 coding sequence is TGTGCCTGGAGTGTAGGTGGAGAGAGGCAGCCCCAGCATTTT.

The rearrangement uses TRBV2 and TRBJ1-5; D is possibly TRBD1 (5 bases). The germline V gene has CDR1 SNHLY and CDR2 FYNNEI. Trimming cost V 5 bases and J 6 bases, with 11 bases left between them. This CDR3 is 13 amino acids long. The CDR3 loop reads CASSSFQGQPQHF. The CDR3 DNA is TGTGCCAGCAGTAGCTTTCAGGGTCAGCCCCAGCATTTT.